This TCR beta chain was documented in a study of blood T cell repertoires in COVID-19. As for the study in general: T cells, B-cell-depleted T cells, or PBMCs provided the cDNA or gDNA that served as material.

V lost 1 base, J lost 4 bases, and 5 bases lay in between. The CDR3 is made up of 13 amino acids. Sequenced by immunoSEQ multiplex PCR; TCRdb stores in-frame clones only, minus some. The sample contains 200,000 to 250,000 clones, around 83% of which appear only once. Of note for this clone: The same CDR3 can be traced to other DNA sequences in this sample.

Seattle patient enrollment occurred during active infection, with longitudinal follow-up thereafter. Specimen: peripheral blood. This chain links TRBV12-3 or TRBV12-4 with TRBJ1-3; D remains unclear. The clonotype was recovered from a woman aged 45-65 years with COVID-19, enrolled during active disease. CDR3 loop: CASSLGRGNTIYF. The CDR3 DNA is TGTGCCAGCAGTTTAGGGAGAGGAAACACCATATATTTT.